Described below is a single TCR beta chain sequence and its context. Germline V lookup: CDR1 MNHEY, CDR2 SVGAGI. Trimming removed 6 bases from V and 1 base from J, with 6 bases in between. This CDR3 comprises 12 residues. These data come from a study of cytomegalovirus exposure and HLA in healthy donors. Amplification used 60 Vbeta primers and 13 Jbeta primers. Assay used: immunoSEQ multiplex PCR; TCRdb lists only in-frame clones, some missing. The profile shows tens of thousands of clones, 60% to 85% of them singletons. The chain joins TRBV6-5 to TRBJ1-1, with D uncertain. Sequenced input: PBMCs. This clonotype was sampled from a man aged 35 to 55 in good health and CMV-seronegative. CDR3 sequence: CASSPGNTEAFF. CDR3 sequence (DNA): TGTGCCAGCAGCCCGGGGAACACTGAAGCTTTCTTT.